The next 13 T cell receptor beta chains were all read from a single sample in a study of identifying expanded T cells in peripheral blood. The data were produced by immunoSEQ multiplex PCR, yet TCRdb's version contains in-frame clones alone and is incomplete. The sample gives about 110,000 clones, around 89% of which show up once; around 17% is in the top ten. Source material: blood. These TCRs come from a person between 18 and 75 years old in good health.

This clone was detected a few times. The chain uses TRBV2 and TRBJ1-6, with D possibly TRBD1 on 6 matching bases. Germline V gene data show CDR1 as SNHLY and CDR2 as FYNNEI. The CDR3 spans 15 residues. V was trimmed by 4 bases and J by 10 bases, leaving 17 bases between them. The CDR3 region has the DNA TGTGCCAGCAGTGGGCCGACAGGCTTGAGCTCACCCCTCCACTTT. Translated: CASSGPTGLSSPLHF.

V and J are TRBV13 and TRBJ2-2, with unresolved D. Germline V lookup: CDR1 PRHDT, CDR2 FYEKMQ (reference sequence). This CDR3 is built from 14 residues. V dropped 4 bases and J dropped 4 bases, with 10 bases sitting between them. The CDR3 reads CASSYRLTTGELFF. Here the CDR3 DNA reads TGTGCCAGCAGCTATCGACTGACCACCGGGGAGCTGTTTTTT.

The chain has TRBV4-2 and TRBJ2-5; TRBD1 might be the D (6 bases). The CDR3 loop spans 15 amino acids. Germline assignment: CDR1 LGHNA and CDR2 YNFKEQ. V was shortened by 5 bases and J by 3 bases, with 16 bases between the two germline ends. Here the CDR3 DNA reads TGTGCCAGCAGCGTCAGGGGCCAGGGAAAAGAGACCCAGTACTTC. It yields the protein CASSVRGQGKETQYF.

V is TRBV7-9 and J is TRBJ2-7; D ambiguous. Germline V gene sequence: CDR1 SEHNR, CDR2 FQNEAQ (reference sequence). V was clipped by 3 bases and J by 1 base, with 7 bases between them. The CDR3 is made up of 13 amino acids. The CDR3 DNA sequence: TGTGCCAGCAGCTTCGCAGGTTCCTACGAGCAGTACTTC. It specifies CASSFAGSYEQYF.

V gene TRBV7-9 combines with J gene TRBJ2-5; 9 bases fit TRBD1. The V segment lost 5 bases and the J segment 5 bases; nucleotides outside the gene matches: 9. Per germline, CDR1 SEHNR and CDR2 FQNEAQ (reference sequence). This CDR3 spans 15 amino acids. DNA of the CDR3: TGTGCCAGCAGCGAGGGACAGGGCTCGGGGGAGACCCAGTACTTC. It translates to CASSEGQGSGETQYF.

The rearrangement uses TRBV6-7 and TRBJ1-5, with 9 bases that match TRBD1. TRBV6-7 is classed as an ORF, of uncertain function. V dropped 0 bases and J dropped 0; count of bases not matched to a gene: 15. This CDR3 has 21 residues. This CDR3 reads CASSYSIRDRADSDSNQPQHF. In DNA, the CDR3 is TGTGCCAGCAGTTACTCGATTAGGGACAGGGCTGATTCCGATAGCAATCAGCCCCAGCATTTT.

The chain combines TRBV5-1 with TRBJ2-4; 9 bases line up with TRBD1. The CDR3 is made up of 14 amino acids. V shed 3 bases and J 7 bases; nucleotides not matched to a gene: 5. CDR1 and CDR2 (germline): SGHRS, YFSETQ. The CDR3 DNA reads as TGCGCCAGCAGCTCACAGGGGGCTAACAACATTCAGTACTTC. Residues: CASSSQGANNIQYF.

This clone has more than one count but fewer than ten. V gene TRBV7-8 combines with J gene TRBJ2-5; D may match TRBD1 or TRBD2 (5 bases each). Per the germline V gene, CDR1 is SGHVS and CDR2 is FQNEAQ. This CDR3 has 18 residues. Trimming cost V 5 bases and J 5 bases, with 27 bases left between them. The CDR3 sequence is CASSLGVHRLESVETQYF. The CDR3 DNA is TGTGCCAGCAGCCTCGGGGTCCACAGGTTAGAATCTGTGGAGACCCAGTACTTC.

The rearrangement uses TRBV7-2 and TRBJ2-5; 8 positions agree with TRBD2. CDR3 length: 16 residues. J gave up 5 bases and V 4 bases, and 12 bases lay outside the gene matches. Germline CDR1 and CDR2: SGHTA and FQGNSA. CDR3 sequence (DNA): TGTGCCAGCAGCTCCCAGGCGTTAGCGGGGTGGGAGACCCAGTACTTC. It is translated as CASSSQALAGWETQYF.

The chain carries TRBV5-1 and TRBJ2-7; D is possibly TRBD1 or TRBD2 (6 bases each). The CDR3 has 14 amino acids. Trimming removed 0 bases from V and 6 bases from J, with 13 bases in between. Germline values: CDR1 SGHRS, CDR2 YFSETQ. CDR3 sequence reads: CASSLVTGAGEQYF. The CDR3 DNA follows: TGCGCCAGCAGCTTGGTTACGGGGGCAGGCGAGCAGTACTTC.

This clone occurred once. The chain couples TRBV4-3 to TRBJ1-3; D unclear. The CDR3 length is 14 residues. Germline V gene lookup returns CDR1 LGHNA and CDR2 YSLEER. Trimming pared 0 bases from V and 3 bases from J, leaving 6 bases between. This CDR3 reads CASSQDFGGNTIYF. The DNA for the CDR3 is TGCGCCAGCAGCCAAGATTTCGGTGGAAACACCATATATTTT.

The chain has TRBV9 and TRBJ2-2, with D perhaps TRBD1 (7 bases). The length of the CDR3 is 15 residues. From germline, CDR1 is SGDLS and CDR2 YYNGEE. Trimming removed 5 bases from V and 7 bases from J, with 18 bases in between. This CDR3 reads CASSLKEGAIGELFF. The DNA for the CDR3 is TGTGCCAGCAGTCTCAAGGAGGGGGCGATCGGGGAGCTGTTTTTT.

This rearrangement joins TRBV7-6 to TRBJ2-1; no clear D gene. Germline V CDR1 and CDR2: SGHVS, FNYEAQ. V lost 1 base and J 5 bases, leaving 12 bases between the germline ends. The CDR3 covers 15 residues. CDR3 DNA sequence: TGTGCCAGCAGCTTAGAGAGTAGTAGGAACAATGAGCAGTTCTTC. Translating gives CASSLESSRNNEQFF.